This entry features one TCR beta chain sequence. The sample comes from a study of blood T cell repertoires in COVID-19. Background on the study: The study drew acute and convalescent COVID-19 samples from the United States, Italy and Spain. T cells, B-cell-depleted T cells, or PBMCs provided the cDNA or gDNA that served as material.

In the authors' methods: Amplification with reference gene primers provided the estimates of nucleated cell counts. The table came from immunoSEQ multiplex PCR; TCRdb's copy has only in-frame clones and leaves some out. Clone size and the V and J calls come from that table; the DNA yielded D and trimming. The data show about 480,000 clones, around 90% seen once. Seattle cases were enrolled at active infection and followed longitudinally. Per the germline V gene, CDR1 is SGHTA and CDR2 is FQGTGA. CDR3 length: 14 amino acids. The J segment lost 10 bases and the V segment lost 4 bases, leaving 6 bases of the junction unmatched.

Source material: peripheral blood. The sequence was obtained from a woman in her forties or fifties with COVID-19, enrolled during active disease. The chain carries TRBV7-3 and TRBJ1-6; 8 bases align to TRBD1. The CDR3 DNA reads as TGTGCCAGCAGCTCGGGACAGGATACCTCACCCCTCCACTTT. Its protein product is CASSSGQDTSPLHF.